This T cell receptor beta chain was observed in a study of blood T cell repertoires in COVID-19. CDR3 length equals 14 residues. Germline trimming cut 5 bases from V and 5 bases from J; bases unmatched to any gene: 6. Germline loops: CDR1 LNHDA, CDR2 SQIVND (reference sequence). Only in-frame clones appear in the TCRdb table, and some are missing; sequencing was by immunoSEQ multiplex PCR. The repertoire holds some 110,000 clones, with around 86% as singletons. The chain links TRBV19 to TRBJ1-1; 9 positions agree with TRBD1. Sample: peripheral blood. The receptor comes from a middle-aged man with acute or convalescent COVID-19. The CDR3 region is CASSFLGQGTEAFF. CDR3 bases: TGTGCCAGTAGTTTTTTGGGACAGGGAACTGAAGCTTTCTTT.